Listed here are 15 T cell receptor beta chains from one sample, sequenced in a study of regulatory T cells. Their antigen targets remain unknown. Regarding the study as a whole: In CD3G-deficient patients, conventional CD4+ T cells were enriched for hydrophobic CDR3 residues at positions 6 and 7.

The PCR used 52 TRBV and 13 TRBJ primers. The repertoire was sequenced with immunoSEQ multiplex PCR; TCRdb's copy has only in-frame clones and lacks some. This sample yields over 35,000 clones, of which about 89% are seen a single time; about 2.5% belongs to the top ten. Material for sequencing was conventional CD4+ T cells sorted from blood. These receptors all come from a person between 18 and 30 years old with CD3G deficiency.

The chain combines TRBV19 with TRBJ1-1, with 7 bases lining up with TRBD1. V shed 5 bases and J 4 bases; nucleotides not matched to a gene: 7. Germline-derived CDR1 and CDR2 are LNHDA and SQIVND (reference sequence). The CDR3 runs to 14 residues. The chain's CDR3 is CASSHSTGITEAFF. The CDR3 DNA is TGTGCCAGTAGTCACTCGACAGGGATCACTGAAGCTTTCTTT.

In its sample, this clone was seen once. This sequence joins TRBV4-1 and TRBJ2-3; a weak D match, TRBD1 (7 bases). Per the germline V gene, CDR1 is MGHRA and CDR2 is YSYEKL. V lost 4 bases, J lost 4 bases, and 18 bases lay in between. The CDR3 contains 16 residues. The CDR3 nucleotides are TGCGCCAGCAGCCTCCATGGAGGGGGCAGTGCAGATACGCAGTATTTT. It yields the protein CASSLHGGGSADTQYF.

The CDR3 region is CASSWGQGYEAFF. CDR3 nucleotides: TGCGCCAGCAGCTGGGGACAGGGATATGAAGCTTTCTTT. The chain is built from TRBV5-1 and TRBJ1-1, with TRBD1 matching 9 bases. Germline CDR1 and CDR2: SGHRS and YFSETQ. The V gene end was trimmed by 3 bases and the J gene end by 7 bases; junction bases not matched to a gene: 4. This CDR3 is built from 13 residues.

This clone appeared a single time. The CDR3 sequence is CASSEDSQETQYF. The CDR3 nucleotides read TGCGCCAGCAGTGAGGACTCCCAAGAGACCCAGTACTTC. The chain has TRBV10-2 and TRBJ2-5; D gene unclear. V was pared by 2 bases and J by 1 base, with 5 bases between. Germline loops: CDR1 WSHSY, CDR2 SAAADI. The CDR3 consists of 13 residues.

The J gene is TRBJ2-6, the V gene TRBV5-1; D is perhaps TRBD2 (5 bases). The CDR3 contains 14 residues. Trimming left V 4 bases short and J 4 bases short, with 9 bases between. Germline V gene sequence: CDR1 SGHRS, CDR2 YFSETQ. The CDR3 sequence is CASSGGYGANVLTF. Written as DNA, the CDR3 is TGCGCCAGCAGCGGCGGGTACGGGGCCAACGTCCTGACTTTC.

This clone was counted once. The V gene is TRBV18, the J gene TRBJ2-3; D is uncertain. This CDR3 region has 17 residues. V was cut by 0 bases and J by 1 base, with 14 bases left in between. Per the germline V gene, CDR1 is KGHSH and CDR2 is LQKENI. CDR3 sequence: CASSPPRRFTGTDTQYF. DNA for the CDR3: TGTGCCAGCTCACCACCTAGGCGGTTTACCGGCACAGATACGCAGTATTTT.

This clone was found once. The CDR3 protein is CASSLQGAMNTEAFF. DNA of the CDR3: TGTGCCAGCAGCCTACAGGGGGCTATGAACACTGAAGCTTTCTTT. The chain couples TRBV28 to TRBJ1-1; 9 nucleotides agree with TRBD1. The CDR3 totals 15 residues. Germline CDR1 and CDR2: MDHEN and SYDVKM. The V segment lost 6 bases and the J segment 0 bases; nucleotides outside the gene matches: 5.

The V and J genes are TRBV28 and TRBJ2-7; 8 bases line up with TRBD2. The CDR3 is 15 residues long. CDR1 and CDR2 from the germline V gene are MDHEN and SYDVKM. V was pared by 5 bases and J by 6 bases, with 12 bases of the junction left unmatched. CDR3 sequence: CASSPLGLGPIEQYF. CDR3 sequence (DNA): TGTGCCAGCAGTCCTTTGGGACTAGGACCAATCGAGCAGTACTTC.

Here the CDR3 reads CASSRTSGRGMGEQFF. The CDR3, as DNA: TGTGCCAGCAGTAGGACTAGCGGGAGAGGAATGGGTGAGCAGTTCTTC. The V and J genes are TRBV28 and TRBJ2-1; 13 nucleotides align to TRBD2. Trimming removed 5 bases from V and 9 bases from J; junction bases left unmatched: 10. The CDR3 loop spans 16 amino acids. Germline values: CDR1 MDHEN, CDR2 SYDVKM.

The genes are TRBV6-1 and TRBJ1-5; D might be TRBD1 (6 bases). Looked up from germline, CDR1 is MNHNS and CDR2 is SASEGT. Trimming removed 0 bases from V and 6 bases from J, with 9 bases in between. CDR3 length: 14 amino acids. This CDR3 reads CASSEAGDTQPQHF. The DNA for the CDR3 is TGTGCCAGCAGTGAAGCAGGGGACACTCAGCCCCAGCATTTT.

V usage is TRBV28 and J usage is TRBJ2-4, with a possible D match to TRBD1 (6 bases). The CDR3 spans 14 residues. CDR1 and CDR2 from the germline V gene are MDHEN and SYDVKM. The V end lost 6 bases, the J end lost 3 bases, and 12 bases lay between the germline ends. CDR3 amino acids: CASRQGGVKNIQYF. The CDR3 nucleotides are TGTGCCAGCAGACAGGGTGGTGTCAAAAACATTCAGTACTTC. Based on the CDR3 plus reference TRBV28 and TRBJ2-4, the full variable domain is DVKVTQSSRYLVKRTGEKVFLECVQDMDHENMFWYRQDPGLGLRLIYFSYDVKMKEKGDIPEGYSVSREKKERFSLILESASTNQTSMYLCASRQGGVKNIQYFGAGTRLSVL.

The chain carries TRBV6-1 and TRBJ2-7; 8 positions agree with TRBD2. Germline CDR1 reads MNHNS; CDR2 reads SASEGT. The CDR3 extends over 15 amino acids. The junction had 9 bases not matched to a gene; V was cut back by 3 bases and J by 5 bases. The CDR3 here is CASSDIRSGDHEQYF. The CDR3 DNA sequence: TGTGCCAGCAGTGATATACGTAGCGGGGACCACGAGCAGTACTTC.

The chain couples TRBV11-2 to TRBJ1-1, with D hard to call. The V and J ends lost 1 base and 7 bases respectively, with 10 bases between them. The CDR3 length is 13 residues. Germline V gives CDR1 SGHAT, CDR2 FQNNGV. CDR3 DNA: TGTGCCAGCAGCTTAGGGGAGAAGGGTGAAGCTTTCTTT. Its protein product is CASSLGEKGEAFF.

This clone appeared once. V is TRBV5-1 and J is TRBJ2-3, with 7 bases matching TRBD2. Germline V gene lookup returns CDR1 SGHRS and CDR2 YFSETQ. Losses at the gene ends were 0 bases for V and 1 base for J; bases not matched to a gene: 5. The CDR3 has 16 amino acids. The CDR3 sequence: CASSLVSGTGTDTQYF. The CDR3, as DNA: TGCGCCAGCAGCTTGGTGAGCGGGACTGGCACAGATACGCAGTATTTT. Together with reference TRBV5-1 and TRBJ2-3, the CDR3 gives the full variable domain: KAGVTQTPRYLIKTRGQQVTLSCSPISGHRSVSWYQQTPGQGLQFLFEYFSETQRNKGNFPGRFSGRQFSNSRSEMNVSTLELGDSALYLCASSLVSGTGTDTQYFGPGTRLTVL.

The gene calls are TRBV28 and TRBJ2-7, with D maybe TRBD1 (5 bases). With 2 bases removed from V and 0 bases from J, the gap between germline ends came to 14 bases. Looked up from germline, CDR1 is MDHEN and CDR2 is SYDVKM. The CDR3 runs 16 residues. The CDR3 nucleotides are TGTGCCAGCAGTTTAAGGGGATGGGGCTACTCCTACGAGCAGTACTTC. Residues: CASSLRGWGYSYEQYF.